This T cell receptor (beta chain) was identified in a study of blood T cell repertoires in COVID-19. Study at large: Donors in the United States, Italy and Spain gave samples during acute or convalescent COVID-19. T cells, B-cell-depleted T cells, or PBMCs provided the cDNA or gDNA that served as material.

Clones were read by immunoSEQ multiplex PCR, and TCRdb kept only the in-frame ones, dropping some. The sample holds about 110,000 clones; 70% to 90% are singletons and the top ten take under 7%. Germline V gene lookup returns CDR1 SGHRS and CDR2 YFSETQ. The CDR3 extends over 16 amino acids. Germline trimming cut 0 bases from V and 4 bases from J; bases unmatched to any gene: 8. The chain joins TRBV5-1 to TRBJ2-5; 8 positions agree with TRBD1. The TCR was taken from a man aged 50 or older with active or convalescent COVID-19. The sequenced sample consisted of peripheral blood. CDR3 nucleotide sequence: TGCGCCAGCAGCTTGGCGCTCGGACAGGGAGGAGAGACCCAGTACTTC. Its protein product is CASSLALGQGGETQYF.